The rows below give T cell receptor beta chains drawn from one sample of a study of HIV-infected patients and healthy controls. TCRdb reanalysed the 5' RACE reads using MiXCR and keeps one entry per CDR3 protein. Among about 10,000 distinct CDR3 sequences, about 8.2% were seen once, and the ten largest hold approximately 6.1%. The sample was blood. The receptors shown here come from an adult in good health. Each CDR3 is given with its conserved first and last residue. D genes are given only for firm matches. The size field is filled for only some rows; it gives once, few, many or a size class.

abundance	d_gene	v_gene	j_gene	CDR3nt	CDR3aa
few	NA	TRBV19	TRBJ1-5	TGTGCCAGTAGTATGAGGGGGAAGGGCAGCAATCAGCCCCAGCATTTT	CASSMRGKGSNQPQHF
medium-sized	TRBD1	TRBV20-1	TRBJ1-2	TGCAGTGCTAGGGAACAGGGGGCGCTTACGGTCTATGGCTACACCTTC	CSAREQGALTVYGYTF
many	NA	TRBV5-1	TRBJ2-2	TGCGCCAGCAGCAGAAACAGGGATCTTAGAACCGGGGAGCTGTTTTTT	CASSRNRDLRTGELFF
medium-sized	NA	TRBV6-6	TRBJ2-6	TGTGCCAGCAGTTACTCTCGCTCTGGGGCCAACGTCCTGACTTTC	CASSYSRSGANVLTF
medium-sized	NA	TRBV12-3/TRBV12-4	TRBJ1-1	TGTGCCAGCAAGGCAGGGATCACTGAAGCTTTCTTT	CASKAGITEAFF
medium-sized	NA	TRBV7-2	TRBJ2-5	TGTGCCAGCAGCCCCCTGGGGCTGGAAGGGACCCAGTACTTC	CASSPLGLEGTQYF
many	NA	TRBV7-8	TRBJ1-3	TGTGCCAGCAGCTTACCCAGACTTCAGGGAACTGGAAACACCATATATTTT	CASSLPRLQGTGNTIYF
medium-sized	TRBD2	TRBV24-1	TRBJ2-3	TGTGCCACCAGTGATTTGCGCAGCGGGAGGGCCCTCGATCCCACAGATACGCAGTATTTT	CATSDLRSGRALDPTDTQYF
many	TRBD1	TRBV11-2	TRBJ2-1	TGTGCCAGCAGCTTACCAGGGGGCAATGAGCAGTTCTTC	CASSLPGGNEQFF
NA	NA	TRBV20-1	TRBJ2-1	TGCAGTGCTAGAGTTTTACAGGGTGCCATCTGGGATGAGCAGTTCTTC	CSARVLQGAIWDEQFF
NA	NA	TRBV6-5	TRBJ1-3	TGTGCCAGCACCGAACAGGGAAGCAATCGAAACACCATATATTTT	CASTEQGSNRNTIYF
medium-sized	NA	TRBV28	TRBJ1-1	TGTGCCAGCAGTTCTTGGTCGGACACTGAAGCTTTCTTT	CASSSWSDTEAFF
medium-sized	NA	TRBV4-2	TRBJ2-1	TGTGCCAGCAGCCAAGAGGTTCTGGGTCGGCTAATAAACAATGAGCAGTTCTTC	CASSQEVLGRLINNEQFF
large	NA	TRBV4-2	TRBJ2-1	TGTGCCAGCAGCCAAGATTTCCATCACTCCTACAATGAGCAGTTCTTC	CASSQDFHHSYNEQFF